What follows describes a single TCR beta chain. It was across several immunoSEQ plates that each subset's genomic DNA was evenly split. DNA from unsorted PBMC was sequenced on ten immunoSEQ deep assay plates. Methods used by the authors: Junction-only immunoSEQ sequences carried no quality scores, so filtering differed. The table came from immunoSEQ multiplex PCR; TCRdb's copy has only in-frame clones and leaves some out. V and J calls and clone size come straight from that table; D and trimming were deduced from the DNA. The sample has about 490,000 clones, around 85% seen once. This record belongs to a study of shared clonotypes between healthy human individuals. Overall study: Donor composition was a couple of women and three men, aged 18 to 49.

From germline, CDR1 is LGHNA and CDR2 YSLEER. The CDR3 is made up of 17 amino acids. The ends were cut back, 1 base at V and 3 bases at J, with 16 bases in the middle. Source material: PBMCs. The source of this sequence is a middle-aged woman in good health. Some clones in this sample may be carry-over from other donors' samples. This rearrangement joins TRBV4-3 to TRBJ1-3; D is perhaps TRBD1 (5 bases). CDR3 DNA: TGCGCCAGCAGCCAAGTCGGGCAGGGTCTTTTTGGAAACACCATATATTTT. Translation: CASSQVGQGLFGNTIYF.